This TCR beta chain was recorded in a study of control samples from healthy donors and cancer patients. The germline V and J ends were trimmed by 1 base and 3 bases, with 11 bases remaining between them. CDR1 is SGHRS and CDR2 is YFSETQ in the germline V gene. This CDR3 has 14 amino acids. The method was immunoSEQ multiplex PCR; TCRdb's version includes in-frame clones alone and lacks a portion of them. This repertoire shows about 110,000 clones, roughly 80% found once; its top ten account for under 15%. The source is a woman between 45 and 60 years old in good health. Sequencing was carried out using blood. The chain recombines TRBV5-1 with TRBJ2-7; possible D gene TRBD2, 6 bases. The CDR3 DNA is TGCGCCAGCAGCTTGCGGGGACTTTTCTACGAGCAGTACTTC. The encoded protein is CASSLRGLFYEQYF.